These 15 T cell receptor beta chains share one sample of origin, sequenced in a study of blood T cell repertoires in COVID-19. Clones were read by immunoSEQ multiplex PCR, and TCRdb kept only the in-frame ones, dropping some. The data hold 60,000 to 85,000 clones, with about 90% observed a single time. Sequences were obtained from peripheral blood. These receptors all stem from a woman aged 80 or over with active or convalescent COVID-19.

This chain connects TRBV4-2 to TRBJ2-7; 8 positions match TRBD2. This CDR3 spans 20 amino acids. The germline CDR1 and CDR2 sequences are LGHNA and YNFKEQ. Trimming took 4 bases from V and 0 from J; bases not matched to a gene: 20. CDR3 DNA: TGTGCCAGCAGCCGCGAACTCGGGACTAGTAGTTCCCCTCTCTCCTACGAGCAGTACTTC. Amino acid sequence: CASSRELGTSSSPLSYEQYF.

J is TRBJ1-2 and V is TRBV6-2 or TRBV6-3, with D unclear. The germline CDR1 and CDR2 sequences are MNHEY and SVGEGT. CDR3 length: 12 residues. The V and J ends lost 6 bases and 4 bases respectively, with 9 bases between them. Here the CDR3 DNA reads TGTGCCAGCAGCGGACTAGGCTATGGCTACACCTTC. It codes for CASSGLGYGYTF.

This clone was observed once. The rearrangement uses TRBV7-2 and TRBJ2-7, with D perhaps matching TRBD2 (5 bases). Germline assignment: CDR1 SGHTA and CDR2 FQGNSA. This CDR3 is 16 amino acids long. Between the trimmed V and J ends, which lost 0 bases and 2 bases, there was a span of 14 bases. Here the CDR3 DNA reads TGTGCCAGCAGCTTAGCCGGGCCCGGGATTCCCTACGAGCAGTACTTC. Its protein product is CASSLAGPGIPYEQYF.

This sequence joins TRBV6-2 or TRBV6-3 and TRBJ2-1; D might be TRBD1 (5 bases). CDR1 is MNHEY and CDR2 is SVGEGT in the germline V gene. Trimming shortened V by 1 base and J by 8 bases, and 12 bases separated the two germline ends. This CDR3 spans 14 amino acids. In DNA form, the CDR3 reads TGTGCCAGCAGTTACTTTTCCAGGGATTATGAGCAGTTCTTC. It specifies CASSYFSRDYEQFF.

The chain recombines TRBV7-9 with TRBJ2-1; maybe TRBD1 (6 bases). The V end lost 11 bases, the J end lost 0 bases, and 11 bases lay between the germline ends. CDR1 and CDR2 from the germline V gene are SEHNR and FQNEAQ (reference sequence). There are 13 residues in the CDR3. CDR3 loop: CAQGSGSYNEQFF. Here the CDR3 DNA reads TGTGCCCAGGGGAGCGGCTCCTACAATGAGCAGTTCTTC. Together with reference TRBV7-9 and TRBJ2-1, the CDR3 gives the full variable domain: DTGVSQNPRHKITKRGQNVTFRCDPISEHNRLYWYRQTLGQGPEFLTYFQNEAQLEKSRLLSDRFSAERPKGSFSTLEIQRTEQGDSAMYLCAQGSGSYNEQFFGPGTRLTVL.

The gene calls are TRBV7-3 and TRBJ1-6; D gene unclear. The CDR3 totals 14 residues. V was shortened by 4 bases and J by 9 bases, with 13 bases between the two germline ends. Germline V CDR1 and CDR2: SGHTA, FQGTGA. CDR3 residues: CASSSTAGGSPLHF. CDR3 nucleotides: TGTGCCAGCAGCTCCACAGCCGGAGGTTCACCCCTCCACTTT.

The chain joins TRBV4-2 to TRBJ2-3; 7 bases fit TRBD2. Germline assignment: CDR1 LGHNA and CDR2 YNFKEQ. V was clipped by 0 bases and J by 2 bases; unmatched bases: 8. The CDR3 is 17 residues long. The CDR3 bases are TGTGCCAGCAGCCAAGATCGAGCGGGACTGCCCACAGATACGCAGTATTTT. The encoded protein is CASSQDRAGLPTDTQYF.

This chain links TRBV7-2 with TRBJ1-1; D is perhaps TRBD1 (6 bases). V dropped 5 bases and J dropped 7 bases, with 14 bases sitting between them. Germline V lookup: CDR1 SGHTA, CDR2 FQGNSA. CDR3 length equals 13 residues. The CDR3 nucleotides read TGTGCCAGCAGCACCAGACAGGCTAGTGAAGCTTTCTTT. This codes for CASSTRQASEAFF.

This chain uses TRBV18 with TRBJ2-1, with D possibly matching TRBD2 (5 bases). This CDR3 has 16 residues. Germline CDR1 reads KGHSH; CDR2 reads LQKENI. The V gene lost 1 base and the J gene lost 0 bases, with 10 bases spanning the gap. In DNA, the CDR3 is TGTGCCAGCTCACCACAAAGCGGTAGCTCCTACAATGAGCAGTTCTTC. Protein sequence: CASSPQSGSSYNEQFF.

This clone occurred once. The chain employs TRBV6-5 and TRBJ2-5, with a tentative D call TRBD1 (6 bases). The CDR3 extends over 15 amino acids. The germline CDR1 and CDR2 sequences are MNHEY and SVGAGI. Deletions cut 4 bases from V and 5 bases from J, with 17 bases between. This chain's CDR3 is CASSLGGSRWETQYF. The CDR3, as DNA: TGTGCCAGCAGTTTAGGGGGTTCGAGGTGGGAGACCCAGTACTTC.

The J gene is TRBJ2-1, the V gene TRBV10-1, with D possibly being TRBD1 (5 bases). The CDR3 is 17 amino acids. Germline loops: CDR1 WNHNN, CDR2 SYGVQD (reference sequence). The V end was cut by 0 bases, the J end by 0 bases, with 12 bases between. This CDR3 reads CASSESLGAGSYNEQFF. In DNA form, the CDR3 reads TGCGCCAGCAGTGAGTCGTTAGGGGCCGGCTCCTACAATGAGCAGTTCTTC.

This clone was observed once. The chain combines TRBV7-3 with TRBJ2-5; D gene unclear. The CDR3 is made up of 14 amino acids. Germline CDR1 is SGHTA and CDR2 is FQGTGA. V was pared by 1 base and J by 1 base, with 7 bases between. In DNA form, the CDR3 reads TGTGCCAGCAGCTTAAGTCCTGTCCAAGAGACCCAGTACTTC. The encoded protein is CASSLSPVQETQYF.

The genes are TRBV3-1 (or the pseudogene TRBV3-2) and TRBJ1-2; the match to TRBD1 covers 8 bases. With 4 bases clipped from V and 0 bases from J, the junction kept 7 bases outside the gene matches. The V gene's germline CDR1 is LGHDT and CDR2 YNNKEL (reference sequence). CDR3 length: 16 amino acids. DNA for the CDR3: TGTGCCAGCAGCCTCCGGACAGGGCACGCTAACTATGGCTACACCTTC. It translates to CASSLRTGHANYGYTF.

The chain carries TRBV5-6 and TRBJ2-7; 16 positions match TRBD2. Germline CDR1 and CDR2: SGHDT and YYEEEE. This CDR3 is 15 amino acids long. V was pared by 3 bases and J by 7 bases, with 4 bases of the junction left unmatched. For the CDR3, the DNA is TGTGCCAGCAGCTGGGGACTAGCGGGGGGGCGTGAGCAGTACTTC. It yields the protein CASSWGLAGGREQYF. The full variable domain, in which reference TRBV5-6 and TRBJ2-7 provide the parts outside the CDR3, is DAGVTQSPTHLIKTRGQQVTLRCSPKSGHDTVSWYQQALGQGPQFIFQYYEEEERQRGNFPDRFSGHQFPNYSSELNVNALLLGDSALYLCASSWGLAGGREQYFGPGTRLTVT.

The CDR3 bases are TGTGCCAGCAGCCCACAGGGGTATAATTCACCCCTCCACTTT. Its protein product is CASSPQGYNSPLHF. The chain carries TRBV7-2 and TRBJ1-6, with 7 bases that match TRBD1. The CDR3 has 14 residues. CDR1 SGHTA and CDR2 FQGNSA come from the germline V gene. After removal of 5 bases from V and 4 bases from J, the junction contained 2 bases not matched to a gene. The whole variable domain, remainder taken from reference TRBV7-2 and TRBJ1-6, is GAGVSQSPSNKVTEKGKDVELRCDPISGHTALYWYRQSLGQGLEFLIYFQGNSAPDKSGLPSDRFSAERTGGSVSTLTIQRTQQEDSAVYLCASSPQGYNSPLHFGNGTRLTVT.